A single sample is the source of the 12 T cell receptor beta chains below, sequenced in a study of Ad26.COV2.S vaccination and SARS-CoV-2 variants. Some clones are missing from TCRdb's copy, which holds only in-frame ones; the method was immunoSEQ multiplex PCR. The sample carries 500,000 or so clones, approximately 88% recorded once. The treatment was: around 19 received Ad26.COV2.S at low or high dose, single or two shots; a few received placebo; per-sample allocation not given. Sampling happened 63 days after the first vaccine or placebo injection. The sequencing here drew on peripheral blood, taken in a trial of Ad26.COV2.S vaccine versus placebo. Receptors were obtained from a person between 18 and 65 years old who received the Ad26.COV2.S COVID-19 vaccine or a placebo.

Here the CDR3 DNA reads TGTGCCAGCAGCCGCACCCCAGGGATTCACACTGAAGCTTTCTTT. Protein: CASSRTPGIHTEAFF. This chain links TRBV4-2 with TRBJ1-1; a possible D gene is TRBD1 (5 bases). V shed 4 bases and J shed 3 bases, with 15 bases lying between them. The CDR3 extends over 15 amino acids. The germline gives CDR1 LGHNA, CDR2 YNFKEQ.

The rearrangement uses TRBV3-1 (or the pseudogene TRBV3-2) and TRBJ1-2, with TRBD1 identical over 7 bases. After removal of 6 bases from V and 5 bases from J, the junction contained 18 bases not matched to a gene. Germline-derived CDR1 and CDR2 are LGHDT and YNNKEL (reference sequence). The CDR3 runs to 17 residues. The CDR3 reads CASSFTRDRSTLYGYTF. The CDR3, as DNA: TGTGCCAGCAGTTTTACCCGGGACAGAAGTACTCTTTATGGCTACACCTTC.

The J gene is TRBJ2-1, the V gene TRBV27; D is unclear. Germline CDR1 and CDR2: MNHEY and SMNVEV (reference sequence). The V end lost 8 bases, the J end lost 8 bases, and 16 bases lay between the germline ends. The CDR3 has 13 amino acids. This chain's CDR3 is CASALRAVDEQFF. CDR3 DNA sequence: TGTGCCAGCGCCCTTCGGGCTGTCGATGAGCAGTTCTTC.

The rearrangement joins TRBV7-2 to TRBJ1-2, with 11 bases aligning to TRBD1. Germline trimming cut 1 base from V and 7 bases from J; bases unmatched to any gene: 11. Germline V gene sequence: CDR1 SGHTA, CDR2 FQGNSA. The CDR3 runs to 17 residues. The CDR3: CASSLGLKGDRGAGYTF. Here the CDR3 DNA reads TGTGCCAGCAGCTTAGGTCTAAAGGGGGACAGGGGGGCTGGCTACACCTTC.

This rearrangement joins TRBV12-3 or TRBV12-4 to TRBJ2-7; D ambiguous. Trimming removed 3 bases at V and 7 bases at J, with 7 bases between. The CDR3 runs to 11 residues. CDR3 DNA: TGTGCCAGCAGTTTTGTGGGTGAGCAGTACTTC. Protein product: CASSFVGEQYF.

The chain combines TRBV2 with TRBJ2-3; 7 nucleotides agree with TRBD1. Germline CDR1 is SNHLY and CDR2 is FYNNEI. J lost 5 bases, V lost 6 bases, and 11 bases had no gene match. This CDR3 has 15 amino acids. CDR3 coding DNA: TGTGCCAGCAGCCGGGACAGTGGTCGAGTAGATACGCAGTATTTT. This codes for CASSRDSGRVDTQYF. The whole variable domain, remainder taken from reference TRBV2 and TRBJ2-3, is EPEVTQTPSHQVTQMGQEVILRCVPISNHLYFYWYRQILGQKVEFLVSFYNNEISEKSEIFDDQFSVERPDGSNFTLKIRSTKLEDSAMYFCASSRDSGRVDTQYFGPGTRLTVL.

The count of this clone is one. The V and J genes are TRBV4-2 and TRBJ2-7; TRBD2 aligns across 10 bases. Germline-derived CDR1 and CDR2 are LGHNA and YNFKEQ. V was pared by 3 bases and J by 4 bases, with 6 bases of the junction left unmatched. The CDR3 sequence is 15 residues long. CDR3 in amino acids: CASSHGPSGSYEQYF. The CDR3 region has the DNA TGTGCCAGCAGCCACGGGCCTAGCGGGAGTTACGAGCAGTACTTC.

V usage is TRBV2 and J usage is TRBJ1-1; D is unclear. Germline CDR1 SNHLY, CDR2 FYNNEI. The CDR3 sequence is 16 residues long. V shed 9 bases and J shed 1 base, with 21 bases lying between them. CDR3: CARQWVVREGNTEAFF. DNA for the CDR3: TGTGCCAGGCAATGGGTCGTGAGGGAGGGGAACACTGAAGCTTTCTTT.

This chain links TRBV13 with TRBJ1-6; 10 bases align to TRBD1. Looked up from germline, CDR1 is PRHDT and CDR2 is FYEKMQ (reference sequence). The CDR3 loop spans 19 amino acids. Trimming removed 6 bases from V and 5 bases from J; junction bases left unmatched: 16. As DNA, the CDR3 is TGTGCCAGCAGTAGACAGGGACAGGGGCCGCTTCCTCATAATTCACCCCTCCACTTT. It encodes CASSRQGQGPLPHNSPLHF.

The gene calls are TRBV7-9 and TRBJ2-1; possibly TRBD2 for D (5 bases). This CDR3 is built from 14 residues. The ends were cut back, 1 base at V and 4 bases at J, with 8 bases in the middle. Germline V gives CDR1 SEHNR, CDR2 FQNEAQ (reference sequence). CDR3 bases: TGTGCCAGCAGCTTAGAAGCGGATTACAATGAGCAGTTCTTC. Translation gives CASSLEADYNEQFF.

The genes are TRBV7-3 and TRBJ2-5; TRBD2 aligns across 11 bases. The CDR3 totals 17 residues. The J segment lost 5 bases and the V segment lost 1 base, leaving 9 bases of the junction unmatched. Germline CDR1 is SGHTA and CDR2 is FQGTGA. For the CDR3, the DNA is TGTGCCAGCAGCTTAAAGGCTAGCGGGAGGCCCGGGGAGACCCAGTACTTC. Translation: CASSLKASGRPGETQYF.

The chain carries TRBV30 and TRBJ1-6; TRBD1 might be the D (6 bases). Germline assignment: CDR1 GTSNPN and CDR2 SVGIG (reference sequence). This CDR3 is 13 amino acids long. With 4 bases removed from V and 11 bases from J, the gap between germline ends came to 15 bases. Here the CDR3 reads CAWTGALGTPLHF. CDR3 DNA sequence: TGTGCCTGGACGGGGGCACTAGGGACACCCCTCCACTTT.